This TCR beta chain came from a study of Graves' ophthalmopathy and Graves' hyperthyroidism. Overall study: Sampling took place at initial diagnosis, with peripheral blood obtained before any treatment.

This clonotype has a count of ten or more. The V gene end was trimmed by 2 bases and the J gene end by 3 bases; junction bases not matched to a gene: 4. The CDR3 spans 15 residues. Germline assignment: CDR1 SNHLY and CDR2 FYNNEI. The study enrolled ophthalmopathy donors with moderate-to-severe activity, CAS ≥3, NOSPECS ≥4 and duration under 3 months. Excluded: other autoimmune disease, uncontrolled infection, pregnancy or lactation. Amplified TCR beta CDR3 regions were obtained using RNA transcripts as template. Amplification began with first-round RT-PCR using HTBI primers, then second-round multiplex PCR was performed. TCRdb reprocessed the multiplex PCR reads with MiXCR, giving one entry per CDR3 protein. This sample has 200,000 to 250,000 distinct CDR3 sequences; over 25% occur once, and the top ten carry about 9.3%.

The clonotype comes from a man aged 45-65 years with Graves' ophthalmopathy. Sequencing was carried out using peripheral blood. The rearrangement joins TRBV2 to TRBJ2-5; 9 bases match TRBD1. The CDR3 sequence is CASSEWTGEKETQYF. Written as DNA, the CDR3 is TGTGCCAGCAGTGAATGGACAGGGGAAAAAGAGACCCAGTACTTC. The full variable domain, completed using reference TRBV2 and TRBJ2-5, is EPEVTQTPSHQVTQMGQEVILRCVPISNHLYFYWYRQILGQKVEFLVSFYNNEISEKSEIFDDQFSVERPDGSNFTLKIRSTKLEDSAMYFCASSEWTGEKETQYFGPGTRLLVL.